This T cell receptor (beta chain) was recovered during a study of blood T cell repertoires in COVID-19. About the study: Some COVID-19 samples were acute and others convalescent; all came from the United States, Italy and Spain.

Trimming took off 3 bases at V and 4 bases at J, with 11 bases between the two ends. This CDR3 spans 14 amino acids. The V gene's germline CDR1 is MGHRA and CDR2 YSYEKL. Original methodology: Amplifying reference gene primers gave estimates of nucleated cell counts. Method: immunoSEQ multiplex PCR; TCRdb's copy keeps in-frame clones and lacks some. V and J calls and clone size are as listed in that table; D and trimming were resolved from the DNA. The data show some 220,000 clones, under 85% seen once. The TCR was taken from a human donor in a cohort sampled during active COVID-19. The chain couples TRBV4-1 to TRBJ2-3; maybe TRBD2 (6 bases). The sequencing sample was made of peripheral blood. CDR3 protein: CASSHDGTSDTQYF. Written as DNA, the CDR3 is TGCGCCAGCAGCCACGACGGGACTTCAGATACGCAGTATTTT.